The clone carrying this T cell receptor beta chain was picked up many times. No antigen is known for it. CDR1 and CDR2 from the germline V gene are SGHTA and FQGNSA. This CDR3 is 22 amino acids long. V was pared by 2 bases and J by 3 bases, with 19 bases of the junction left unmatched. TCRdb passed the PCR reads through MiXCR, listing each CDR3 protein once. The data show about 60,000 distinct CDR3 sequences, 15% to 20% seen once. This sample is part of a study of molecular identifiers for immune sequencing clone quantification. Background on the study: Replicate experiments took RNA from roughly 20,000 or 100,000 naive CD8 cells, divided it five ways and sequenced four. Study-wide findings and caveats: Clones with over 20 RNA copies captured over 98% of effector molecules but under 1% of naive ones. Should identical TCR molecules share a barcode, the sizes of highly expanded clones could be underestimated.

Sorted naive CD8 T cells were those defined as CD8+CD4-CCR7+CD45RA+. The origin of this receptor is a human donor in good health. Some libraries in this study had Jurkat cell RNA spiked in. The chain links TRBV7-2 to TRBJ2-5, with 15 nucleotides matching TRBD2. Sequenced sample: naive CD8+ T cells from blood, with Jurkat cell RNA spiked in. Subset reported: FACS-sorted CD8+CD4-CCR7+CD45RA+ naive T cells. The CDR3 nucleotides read TGTGCCAGCAGCTTATACCAGGGACTAGCGGGAGGACTCCATACACGAGAAGAGACCCAGTACTTC. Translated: CASSLYQGLAGGLHTREETQYF.